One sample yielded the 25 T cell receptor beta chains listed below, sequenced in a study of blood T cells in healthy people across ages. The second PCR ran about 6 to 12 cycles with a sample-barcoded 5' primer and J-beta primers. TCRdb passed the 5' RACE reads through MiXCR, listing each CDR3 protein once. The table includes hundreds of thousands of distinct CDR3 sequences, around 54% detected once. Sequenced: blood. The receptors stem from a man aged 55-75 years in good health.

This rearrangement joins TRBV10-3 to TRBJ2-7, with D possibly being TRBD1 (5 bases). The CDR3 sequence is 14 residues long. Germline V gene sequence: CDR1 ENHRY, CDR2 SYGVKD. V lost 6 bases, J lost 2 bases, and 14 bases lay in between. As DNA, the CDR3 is TGTGCCATCAGACGGCAGGGTGAAACCTACGAGCAGTACTTC. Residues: CAIRRQGETYEQYF.

Here the CDR3 reads CASSQDWRGGGTTTDTQYF. For the CDR3, the DNA is TGTGCCAGCAGCCAAGATTGGCGGGGGGGTGGGACCACCACAGATACGCAGTATTTT. This chain joins TRBV4-2 and TRBJ2-3; 9 positions agree with TRBD2. The J segment lost 2 bases and the V segment lost 0 bases, leaving 12 bases of the junction unmatched. Germline V gene sequence: CDR1 LGHNA, CDR2 YNFKEQ. The CDR3 contains 19 residues.

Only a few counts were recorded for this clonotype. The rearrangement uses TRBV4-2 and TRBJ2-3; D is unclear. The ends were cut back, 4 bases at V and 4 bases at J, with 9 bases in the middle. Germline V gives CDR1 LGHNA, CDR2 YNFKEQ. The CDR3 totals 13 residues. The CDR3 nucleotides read TGTGCCAGCAGCCCCGACCCGGCAGATACGCAGTATTTT. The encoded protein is CASSPDPADTQYF.

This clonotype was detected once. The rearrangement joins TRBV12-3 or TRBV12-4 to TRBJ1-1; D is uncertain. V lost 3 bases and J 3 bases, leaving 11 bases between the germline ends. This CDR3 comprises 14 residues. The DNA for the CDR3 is TGTGCCAGCAGTTTGGTAACCCGGGACACTGAAGCTTTCTTT. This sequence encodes CASSLVTRDTEAFF.

The CDR3 DNA reads TGTGCCAGCAGGACGGACAGAACCGCCGAGGCGCAGTATTTT. Its protein is CASRTDRTAEAQYF. J is TRBJ2-3 and V is TRBV6-1; D is possibly TRBD1 (6 bases). Germline assignment: CDR1 MNHNS and CDR2 SASEGT. The CDR3 totals 14 residues. V was clipped by 6 bases and J by 10 bases, with 20 bases between them.

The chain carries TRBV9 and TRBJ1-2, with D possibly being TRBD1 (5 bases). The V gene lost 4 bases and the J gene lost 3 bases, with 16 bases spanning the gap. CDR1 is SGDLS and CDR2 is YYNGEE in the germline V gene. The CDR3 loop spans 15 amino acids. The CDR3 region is CASSNAGTPDYGYTF. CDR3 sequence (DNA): TGTGCCAGCAGCAATGCCGGGACTCCTGACTATGGCTACACCTTC. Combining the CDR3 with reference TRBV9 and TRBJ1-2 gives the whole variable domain DSGVTQTPKHLITATGQRVTLRCSPRSGDLSVYWYQQSLDQGLQFLIQYYNGEERAKGNILERFSAQQFPDLHSELNLSSLELGDSALYFCASSNAGTPDYGYTFGSGTRLTVV.

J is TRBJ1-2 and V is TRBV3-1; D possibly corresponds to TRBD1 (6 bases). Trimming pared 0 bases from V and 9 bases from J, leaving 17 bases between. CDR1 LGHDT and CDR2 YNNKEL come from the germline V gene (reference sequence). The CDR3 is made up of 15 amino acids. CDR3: CASSQDGGTPHRYTF. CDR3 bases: TGTGCCAGCAGCCAAGATGGGGGGACACCGCATCGCTACACCTTC.

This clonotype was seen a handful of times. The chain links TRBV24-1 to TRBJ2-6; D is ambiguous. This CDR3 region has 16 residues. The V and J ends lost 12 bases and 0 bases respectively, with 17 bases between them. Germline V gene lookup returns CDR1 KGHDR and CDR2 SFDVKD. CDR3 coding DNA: TGTGCCCTCCATCCCGGAGATACCTCTGGGGCCAACGTCCTGACTTTC. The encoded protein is CALHPGDTSGANVLTF.

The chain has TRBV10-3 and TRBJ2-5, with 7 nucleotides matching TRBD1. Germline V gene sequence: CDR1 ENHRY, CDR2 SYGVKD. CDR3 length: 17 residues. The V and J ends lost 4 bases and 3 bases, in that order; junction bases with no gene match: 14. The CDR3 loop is CAISASLGRTGEETQYF. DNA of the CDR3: TGTGCCATCAGTGCCTCCCTCGGGCGGACAGGAGAAGAGACCCAGTACTTC.

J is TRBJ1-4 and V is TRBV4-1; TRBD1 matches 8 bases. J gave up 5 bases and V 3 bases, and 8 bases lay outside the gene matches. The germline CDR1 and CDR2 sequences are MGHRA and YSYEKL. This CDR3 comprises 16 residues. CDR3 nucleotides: TGCGCCAGCAGCCAGATGGGGGGACAGGCCAATGAAAAACTGTTTTTT. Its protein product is CASSQMGGQANEKLFF.

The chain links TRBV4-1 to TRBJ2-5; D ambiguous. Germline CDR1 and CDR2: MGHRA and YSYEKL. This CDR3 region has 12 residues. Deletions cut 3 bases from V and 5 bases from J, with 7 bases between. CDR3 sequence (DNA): TGCGCCAGCAGCCATATACGGGAGACCCAGTACTTC. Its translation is CASSHIRETQYF.

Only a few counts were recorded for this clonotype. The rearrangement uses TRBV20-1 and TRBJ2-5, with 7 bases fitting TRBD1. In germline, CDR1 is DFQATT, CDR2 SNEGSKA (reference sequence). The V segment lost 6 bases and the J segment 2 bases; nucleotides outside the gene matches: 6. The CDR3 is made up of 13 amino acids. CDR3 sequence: CSAPDRTQETQYF. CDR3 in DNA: TGCAGTGCGCCGGACAGGACTCAAGAGACCCAGTACTTC.

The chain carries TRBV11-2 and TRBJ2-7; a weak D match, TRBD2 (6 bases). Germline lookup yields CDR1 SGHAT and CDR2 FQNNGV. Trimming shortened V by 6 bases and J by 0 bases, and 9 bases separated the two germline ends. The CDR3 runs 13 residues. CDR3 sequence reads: CASSSDYSYEQYF. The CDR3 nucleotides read TGTGCCAGCAGTTCGGACTACTCCTACGAGCAGTACTTC.

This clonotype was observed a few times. For the CDR3, the DNA is TGCGCCAGCAGGAAATCGGAGGGGCTCTACGAGCAGTACTTC. This sequence encodes CASRKSEGLYEQYF. The chain uses TRBV5-1 and TRBJ2-7, with D possibly TRBD2 on 6 matching bases. V was cut by 5 bases and J by 3 bases, with 15 bases left in between. The CDR3 is made up of 14 amino acids. Germline lookup yields CDR1 SGHRS and CDR2 YFSETQ. The full variable domain, with the rest looked up from reference TRBV5-1 and TRBJ2-7, is KAGVTQTPRYLIKTRGQQVTLSCSPISGHRSVSWYQQTPGQGLQFLFEYFSETQRNKGNFPGRFSGRQFSNSRSEMNVSTLELGDSALYLCASRKSEGLYEQYFGPGTRLTVT.

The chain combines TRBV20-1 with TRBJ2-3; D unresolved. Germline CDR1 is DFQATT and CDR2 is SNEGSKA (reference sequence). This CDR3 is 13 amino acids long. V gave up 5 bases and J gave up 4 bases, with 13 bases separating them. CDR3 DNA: TGCAGTGCTCCCCTTTCCAATGCAGATACGCAGTATTTT. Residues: CSAPLSNADTQYF.

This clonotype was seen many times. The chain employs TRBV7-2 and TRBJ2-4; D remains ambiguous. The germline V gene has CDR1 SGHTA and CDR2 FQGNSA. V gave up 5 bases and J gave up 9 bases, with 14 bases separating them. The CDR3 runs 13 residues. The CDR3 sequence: CASSKTLDGIQYF. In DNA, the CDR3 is TGTGCCAGCAGCAAGACCTTGGATGGCATTCAGTACTTC.

The DNA for the CDR3 is TGTGCCAGCAGTGAACACAGGGGGGGGAATGAAAAACTGTTTTTT. This gives the protein CASSEHRGGNEKLFF. The chain couples TRBV25-1 to TRBJ1-4, with 8 bases lining up with TRBD1. After removal of 2 bases from V and 5 bases from J, the junction contained 4 bases not matched to a gene. The germline V gene encodes CDR1 MGHDK and CDR2 SYGVNS. The CDR3 consists of 15 residues.

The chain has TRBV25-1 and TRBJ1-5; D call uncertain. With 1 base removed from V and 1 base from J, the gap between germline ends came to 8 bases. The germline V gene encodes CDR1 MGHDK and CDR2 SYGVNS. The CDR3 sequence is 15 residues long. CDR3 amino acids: CASSESSPSNQPQHF. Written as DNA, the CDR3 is TGTGCCAGCAGTGAATCTAGCCCCAGCAATCAGCCCCAGCATTTT. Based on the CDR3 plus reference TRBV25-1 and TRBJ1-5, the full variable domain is EADIYQTPRYLVIGTGKKITLECSQTMGHDKMYWYQQDPGMELHLIHYSYGVNSTEKGDLSSESTVSRIRTEHFPLTLESARPSHTSQYLCASSESSPSNQPQHFGDGTRLSIL.

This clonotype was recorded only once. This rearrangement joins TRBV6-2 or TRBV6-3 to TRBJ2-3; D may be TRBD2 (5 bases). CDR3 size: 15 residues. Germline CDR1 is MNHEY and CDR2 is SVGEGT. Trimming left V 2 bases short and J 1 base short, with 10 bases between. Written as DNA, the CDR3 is TGTGCCAGCAGTTACGGCACAGCGGGCACAGATACGCAGTATTTT. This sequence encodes CASSYGTAGTDTQYF.

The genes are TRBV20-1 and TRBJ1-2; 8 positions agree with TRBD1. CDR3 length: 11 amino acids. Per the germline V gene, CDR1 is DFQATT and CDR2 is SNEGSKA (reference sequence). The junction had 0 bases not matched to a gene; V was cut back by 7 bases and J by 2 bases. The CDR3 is CSGTGNYGYTF. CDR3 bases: TGCAGTGGGACAGGGAACTATGGCTACACCTTC.

Here the CDR3 DNA reads TGTGCCAGCAGCGCGTACGGACTGTCCACAGATACGCAGTATTTT. Translating it yields CASSAYGLSTDTQYF. J is TRBJ2-3 and V is TRBV11-2, with a weak D call TRBD2 (5 bases). The CDR3 has 15 amino acids. Germline values: CDR1 SGHAT, CDR2 FQNNGV. The V end was cut by 5 bases, the J end by 2 bases, with 14 bases between.

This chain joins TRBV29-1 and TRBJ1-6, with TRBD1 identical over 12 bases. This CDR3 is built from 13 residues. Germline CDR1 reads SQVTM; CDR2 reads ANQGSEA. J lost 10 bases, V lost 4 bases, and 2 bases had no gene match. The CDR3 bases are TGCAGCGTTGGGGGGACAGGGGGCTCACCCCTCCACTTT. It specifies CSVGGTGGSPLHF.

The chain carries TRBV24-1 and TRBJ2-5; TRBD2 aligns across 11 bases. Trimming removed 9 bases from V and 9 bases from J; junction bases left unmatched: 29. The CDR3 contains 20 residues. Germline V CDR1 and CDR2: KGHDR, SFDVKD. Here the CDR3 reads CATYTSLALAGDSGVWAQYF. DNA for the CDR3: TGTGCCACCTATACCTCCCTGGCACTAGCGGGGGACTCCGGGGTATGGGCCCAGTACTTC.

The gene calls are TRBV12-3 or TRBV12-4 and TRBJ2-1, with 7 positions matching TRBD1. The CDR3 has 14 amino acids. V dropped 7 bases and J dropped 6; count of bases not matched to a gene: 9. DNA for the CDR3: TGTGCCAGCACTCGGACAGGTAATGGCAATGAGCAGTTCTTC. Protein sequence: CASTRTGNGNEQFF.

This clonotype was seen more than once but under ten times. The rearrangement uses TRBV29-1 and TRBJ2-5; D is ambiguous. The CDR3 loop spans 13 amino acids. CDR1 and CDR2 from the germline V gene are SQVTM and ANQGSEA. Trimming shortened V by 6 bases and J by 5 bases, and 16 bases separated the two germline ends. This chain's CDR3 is CSVDGRLRETQYF. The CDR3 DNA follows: TGCAGCGTGGACGGTAGATTGAGGGAGACCCAGTACTTC.